A single T cell receptor (beta chain) is shown here with its context. The CDR3 length is 14 residues. Deletions cut 0 bases from V and 7 bases from J, with 11 bases between. The V gene's germline CDR1 is SGHRS and CDR2 YFSETQ. The protocol was immunoSEQ multiplex PCR, while the TCRdb copy is restricted to in-frame clones and leaves out a portion. This table has more than 75,000 clones, around 87% appearing once. The data originate from a study of radiotherapy plus CTLA-4 blockade in lung cancer. This chain connects TRBV5-1 to TRBJ2-1, with D possibly being TRBD1 or TRBD2 (5 bases each). The sample consisted of peripheral blood, taken from a patient treated with radiotherapy plus ipilimumab. This clonotype originated in a human donor with non-small cell lung cancer who had stable disease on radiotherapy plus ipilimumab. The CDR3 DNA reads as TGCGCCAGCAGCTTGGGGGGGAGCGTGAATGAGCAGTTCTTC. This gives the protein CASSLGGSVNEQFF.